This TCR beta chain is from a study of T cells in Graves' hyperthyroidism and ophthalmopathy. Researchers took RNA transcripts and amplified the TCR beta CDR3 regions from them. RT-PCR in the first round (using the HTBI primer set) targeted the TCR CDR3. TCRdb redid the calling of the multiplex PCR reads with MiXCR, one entry per CDR3 protein. The sample has about 560,000 distinct CDR3 sequences, roughly a sixth seen once; the top ten hold around 19%. Isolation of PBMCs was performed on 10 ml fresh peripheral blood. General study findings and limits: Patients with ophthalmopathy were separated from those with stable hyperthyroidism by a 13 V-J model.

The CDR3 length is 16 residues. V was trimmed by 3 bases and J by 3 bases, leaving 14 bases between them. The germline V gene has CDR1 MNHEY and CDR2 SMNVEV (reference sequence). This clonotype was seen a few times. The antigen remains undetermined. The receptor comes from a woman aged 18 to 35 with Graves' hyperthyroidism. The genes are TRBV27 and TRBJ2-2; D is unresolved. Sequencing was carried out using blood. CDR3: CASSFGQVADTGELFF. The CDR3 nucleotides are TGTGCCAGCAGTTTCGGTCAGGTTGCGGACACCGGGGAGCTGTTTTTT.